Listed below are T cell receptor beta chains from one sample, sequenced in a study of T cell repertoires in cytomegalovirus infection. MiXCR, applied by TCRdb to the reads, yields one record per CDR3 protein. This table has some 800,000 distinct CDR3 sequences, about 27% appearing once. These receptors lack a known antigen. The sequenced sample was cultured CD8+ T cells from PBMCs, obtained from culture after CMV antigen stimulation. The receptors here all came from a human donor in good health (CMV status not recorded). Some clones in this sample may be carry-over from other donors' samples. Each CDR3 is given with its conserved first and last residue. A D gene is named only where the DNA matches it firmly. Part of the rows lack a size; the others show once, few, many or a class for expanded clones.

v_gene,d_gene,j_gene,abundance,CDR3aa,CDR3nt
TRBV7-6,.,TRBJ1-4,.,CASSLTTDWEKLFF,TGTGCCAGCAGCTTAACTACAGATTGGGAAAAACTGTTTTTT
TRBV4-1,TRBD1,TRBJ1-6,few,CASSQEGQGNSPLHF,TGCGCCAGCAGCCAAGAGGGACAGGGGAATTCACCCCTCCACTTT
TRBV12-5,.,TRBJ1-5,few,CASGVQGSNQPQHF,TGTGCTAGTGGTGTACAGGGTAGCAATCAGCCCCAGCATTTT
TRBV6-1,.,TRBJ2-1,.,CASTQGKYNEQFF,TGTGCCAGCACCCAGGGGAAATACAATGAGCAGTTCTTC
TRBV10-2,TRBD1,TRBJ1-2,.,CASSEVGQGRGYTF,TGCGCCAGCAGTGAGGTGGGACAGGGACGTGGCTACACCTTC
TRBV27,.,TRBJ2-7,few,CASSRGRNYEQYF,TGTGCCAGCAGCCGGGGACGGAACTACGAGCAGTACTTC
TRBV7-9,.,TRBJ2-1,.,CASSSFLGTRGNEQFF,TGTGCCAGCAGCTCTTTCCTAGGGACACGAGGGAATGAGCAGTTCTTC
TRBV24-1,.,TRBJ2-2,many,CATSDWGSPAGIGELFF,TGTGCCACCAGTGATTGGGGGAGCCCCGCGGGAATAGGGGAGCTGTTTTTT
TRBV12-5,.,TRBJ2-2,.,CASGLAENTGELFF,TGTGCTAGTGGTTTAGCGGAGAACACCGGGGAGCTGTTTTTT
TRBV18,TRBD2,TRBJ2-7,few,CASSPVREGEQYF,TGTGCCAGCTCACCGGTCAGGGAGGGCGAGCAGTACTTC
TRBV29-1,.,TRBJ1-2,.,CSVERGVGGYTF,TGCAGCGTTGAACGGGGGGTGGGTGGCTACACCTTC
TRBV7-3,.,TRBJ2-1,.,CASSLRFRTHEYNEQFF,TGTGCCAGCAGCTTAAGGTTCAGGACACATGAATACAATGAGCAGTTCTTC
TRBV7-9,TRBD1,TRBJ1-5,.,CASSFSGTGEKVHGSQHF,TGTGCCAGCAGCTTTTCCGGGACAGGGGAAAAGGTGCACGGGTCCCAGCATTTT
TRBV20-1,.,TRBJ1-1,.,CSAWTGELWHTEAFF,TGCAGTGCTTGGACGGGCGAACTCTGGCACACTGAAGCTTTCTTT
TRBV20-1,.,TRBJ2-7,.,CSARGEYSSYEQYF,TGCAGTGCTAGAGGAGAGTACAGTTCCTACGAGCAGTACTTC
TRBV29-1,TRBD1,TRBJ2-5,many,CSVEADRGTETQYF,TGCAGCGTTGAAGCGGACAGGGGTACAGAGACCCAGTACTTC
TRBV14,.,TRBJ2-3,few,CASSQYTGPTDTQYF,TGTGCCAGCAGCCAATATACAGGGCCCACAGATACGCAGTATTTT
TRBV6-5,TRBD1,TRBJ1-6,once,CASSYQGGSPLHF,TGTGCCAGCAGTTATCAAGGGGGCTCACCCCTCCACTTT
TRBV4-1,.,TRBJ2-2,.,CASSLRRGATGELFF,TGCGCCAGCAGCCTCCGGAGGGGGGCCACCGGGGAGCTGTTTTTT
TRBV9,TRBD1,TRBJ2-5,once,CASSGPGTGRGETQYF,TGTGCCAGCAGCGGCCCCGGGACAGGAAGGGGAGAGACCCAGTACTTC